These 25 T cell receptor beta chains share one sample of origin, sequenced in a study of CD8 T cells in ankylosing spondylitis. These receptors have no known antigen. Each CDR3 protein is one row after TCRdb ran MiXCR on the 5' RACE reads. This table holds 800,000 to 900,000 distinct CDR3 sequences, about 11% found once. Whole-study findings and limits: What appeared characteristic of ankylosing spondylitis blood was a TCR beta motif of seven to nine highly homologous variants.

The sequenced sample consisted of blood, either unsorted or a sorted T cell fraction (not recorded which). These receptors were taken from a male donor with ankylosing spondylitis.

The J gene is TRBJ2-4, the V gene TRBV19, with D possibly matching TRBD1 (5 bases). Trimming removed 1 base at V and 6 bases at J, with 10 bases between. CDR1 is LNHDA, CDR2 SQIVND, per germline (reference sequence). This CDR3 comprises 14 residues. This CDR3 reads CASSIVGRANIQYF. Written as DNA, the CDR3 is TGTGCCAGTAGTATAGTCGGCAGGGCAAACATTCAGTACTTC. The entire variable domain, with the rest obtained from reference TRBV19 and TRBJ2-4, is as follows: DGGITQSPKYLFRKEGQNVTLSCEQNLNHDAMYWYRQDPGQGLRLIYYSQIVNDFQKGDIAEGYSVSREKKESFPLTVTSAQKNPTAFYLCASSIVGRANIQYFGAGTRLSVL.

The V and J genes are TRBV4-2 and TRBJ2-2; D ambiguous. The CDR3 extends over 12 amino acids. Germline CDR1 and CDR2: LGHNA and YNFKEQ. The V end was cut by 0 bases, the J end by 10 bases, with 6 bases between. CDR3 loop: CASSQDREELFF. The CDR3 DNA follows: TGTGCCAGCAGCCAAGATCGAGAGGAGCTGTTTTTT.

This clonotype was detected a few times. The chain links TRBV7-2 to TRBJ2-3, with a tentative D call TRBD2 (6 bases). This CDR3 is built from 17 residues. Germline CDR1 reads SGHTA; CDR2 reads FQGNSA. V dropped 8 bases and J dropped 0 bases, with 21 bases sitting between them. The CDR3 DNA is TGTGCCAGCTCAGGTCGAGGGCTAGCGAGAAGCACAGATACGCAGTATTTT. Translation: CASSGRGLARSTDTQYF.

This clonotype was picked up a small number of times. The CDR3 nucleotides are TGCGCCAGCAGTTACTCAAGTGGGGCCACCTCTGGAAACACCATATATTTT. Protein sequence: CASSYSSGATSGNTIYF. This chain joins TRBV5-1 and TRBJ1-3; TRBD1 might be the D (5 bases). In germline, CDR1 is SGHRS, CDR2 YFSETQ. Trimming pared 5 bases from V and 0 bases from J, leaving 18 bases between. The CDR3 has 17 residues. The complete variable domain, with remaining parts taken from reference TRBV5-1 and TRBJ1-3, reads KAGVTQTPRYLIKTRGQQVTLSCSPISGHRSVSWYQQTPGQGLQFLFEYFSETQRNKGNFPGRFSGRQFSNSRSEMNVSTLELGDSALYLCASSYSSGATSGNTIYFGEGSWLTVV.

The rearrangement links TRBV7-6 to TRBJ2-3; 9 bases match TRBD1. This CDR3 has 14 residues. The germline CDR1 and CDR2 sequences are SGHVS and FNYEAQ. The junction had 6 bases not matched to a gene; V was cut back by 5 bases and J by 6 bases. CDR3: CASSLGTGYDTQYF. CDR3 coding DNA: TGTGCCAGCAGCCTCGGGACAGGGTACGATACGCAGTATTTT. The variable domain in full, completed from reference TRBV7-6 and TRBJ2-3, reads GAGVSQSPRYKVTKRGQDVALRCDPISGHVSLYWYRQALGQGPEFLTYFNYEAQQDKSGLPNDRFSAERPEGSISTLTIQRTEQRDSAMYRCASSLGTGYDTQYFGPGTRLTVL.

The chain recombines TRBV20-1 with TRBJ1-2; D not certain. The CDR3 consists of 13 residues. The V and J ends lost 6 bases and 6 bases respectively, with 17 bases between them. Germline V CDR1 and CDR2: DFQATT, SNEGSKA (reference sequence). DNA of the CDR3: TGCAGTGCCTTAAACATCTATAAGAATGGCTACACCTTC. Amino acid sequence: CSALNIYKNGYTF.

The V gene is TRBV4-3, the J gene TRBJ1-1; the D gene is possibly TRBD1 (6 bases). Germline CDR1 is LGHNA and CDR2 is YSLEER. There are 14 residues in the CDR3. V dropped 2 bases and J dropped 7 bases, with 14 bases sitting between them. The CDR3 is CASSQLMETGEAFF. In DNA, the CDR3 is TGCGCCAGCAGCCAATTAATGGAGACAGGTGAAGCTTTCTTT.

The rearrangement links TRBV7-2 to TRBJ1-6; D is unclear. Germline lookup yields CDR1 SGHTA and CDR2 FQGNSA. V was shortened by 1 base and J by 10 bases, with 8 bases between the two germline ends. There are 13 residues in the CDR3. CDR3 nucleotide sequence: TGTGCCAGCAGCTTAGGACAAGAATCACCCCTCCACTTT. Its protein product is CASSLGQESPLHF.

This clonotype was observed at least ten times. The V call is TRBV6-5, the J call TRBJ1-2; 8 bases line up with TRBD1. Unmatched junction bases numbered 14, after V lost 6 bases and J lost 8 bases. CDR3 size: 15 residues. Germline V gene sequence: CDR1 MNHEY, CDR2 SVGAGI. The CDR3 loop is CASSLTPQGAMGYTF. Written as DNA, the CDR3 is TGTGCCAGCAGCCTTACTCCCCAGGGGGCTATGGGCTACACCTTC.

The rearrangement joins TRBV20-1 to TRBJ1-3; no clear D gene. The CDR3 is 14 amino acids. Germline V CDR1 and CDR2: DFQATT, SNEGSKA (reference sequence). V was pared by 6 bases and J by 0 bases, with 12 bases between. The CDR3 coding sequence is TGCAGTGCCCCCCTGGTAAACTCTGGAAACACCATATATTTT. Amino acid sequence: CSAPLVNSGNTIYF.

Ten or more counts support this clonotype. The CDR3 region has the DNA TGCAGTGCCATGAAAGGGGGTCTTGAAGCTTTCTTT. Translating it yields CSAMKGGLEAFF. V and J are TRBV20-1 and TRBJ1-1, with D possibly being TRBD1 (6 bases). The V end lost 6 bases, the J end lost 7 bases, and 15 bases lay between the germline ends. The germline V gene has CDR1 DFQATT and CDR2 SNEGSKA (reference sequence). This CDR3 region has 12 residues.

V gene TRBV10-3 combines with J gene TRBJ1-6, with D possibly being TRBD1 (5 bases). Looked up from germline, CDR1 is ENHRY and CDR2 is SYGVKD. V was shortened by 4 bases and J by 10 bases, with 17 bases between the two germline ends. The CDR3 runs 15 residues. CDR3 sequence: CAISVQGREGSPLHF. CDR3 DNA: TGTGCCATCAGTGTCCAGGGCAGGGAGGGCTCACCCCTCCACTTT.

As for this clonotype: A read error may be the cause here, since a much bigger clone is one base away. The chain has TRBV7-2 and TRBJ2-1, with D possibly matching TRBD2 (7 bases). V dropped 8 bases and J dropped 7 bases, with 15 bases sitting between them. There are 13 residues in the CDR3. Germline V gene lookup returns CDR1 SGHTA and CDR2 FQGNSA. DNA of the CDR3: TGTGCCAGCCGGAAGGGAGGGGGTAATGAGCAGTTCTTC. This sequence encodes CASRKGGGNEQFF.

This clonotype was detected only a few times. The chain joins TRBV11-2 to TRBJ2-1; D call uncertain. Per the germline V gene, CDR1 is SGHAT and CDR2 is FQNNGV. The length of the CDR3 is 19 residues. The V end was cut by 4 bases, the J end by 0 bases, with 22 bases between. CDR3 DNA sequence: TGTGCCAGCAGCTCCCGTCCCAGGAGACTTGCAAGCTCCTACAATGAGCAGTTCTTC. Translation: CASSSRPRRLASSYNEQFF.

This clonotype was counted at least ten times. This chain joins TRBV20-1 and TRBJ2-7; no clear D. This CDR3 spans 13 amino acids. Looked up from germline, CDR1 is DFQATT and CDR2 is SNEGSKA (reference sequence). Deletions cut 6 bases from V and 2 bases from J, with 14 bases between. The CDR3 sequence is CSARKYGPYEQYF. The CDR3 DNA reads as TGCAGTGCCAGAAAATACGGCCCCTACGAGCAGTACTTC.

This clonotype was recorded many times. This rearrangement joins TRBV20-1 to TRBJ2-7; 10 bases agree with TRBD1. The germline V gene has CDR1 DFQATT and CDR2 SNEGSKA (reference sequence). V lost 6 bases to trimming and J lost 2 bases; unmatched junction nucleotides: 7. The CDR3 has 14 amino acids. CDR3 DNA sequence: TGCAGTGCCGCTCCCGGGACAGGGGCCTACGAGCAGTACTTC. Translated: CSAAPGTGAYEQYF.

This clonotype was detected ten times or more. This chain links TRBV20-1 with TRBJ1-2, with D possibly being TRBD1 (6 bases). V was shortened by 6 bases and J by 2 bases, with 16 bases between the two germline ends. From germline, CDR1 is DFQATT and CDR2 SNEGSKA (reference sequence). This CDR3 is built from 14 residues. CDR3 nucleotide sequence: TGCAGTGCCTCGAGAAATAGGGGGAACTATGGCTACACCTTC. This gives the protein CSASRNRGNYGYTF.

The gene calls are TRBV6-1 and TRBJ1-5; D is unresolved. This CDR3 is 13 amino acids long. From germline, CDR1 is MNHNS and CDR2 SASEGT. V was cut by 4 bases and J by 8 bases, with 12 bases left in between. For the CDR3, the DNA is TGTGCCAGCAGTGCGGGTATAGTAGAGCCCCAGCATTTT. This encodes CASSAGIVEPQHF.

The chain couples TRBV28 to TRBJ2-1, with 8 positions matching TRBD2. The CDR3 runs 16 residues. V gave up 4 bases and J gave up 8 bases; unmatched junction bases: 13. CDR1 is MDHEN and CDR2 is SYDVKM in the germline V gene. CDR3 protein: CASSSPGGTTPDEQFF. CDR3 sequence (DNA): TGTGCCAGCAGTTCCCCGGGAGGGACAACACCCGATGAGCAGTTCTTC.

This clonotype has just a few counts. This rearrangement joins TRBV20-1 to TRBJ1-1; 9 bases match TRBD1. The CDR3 runs 14 residues. The junction had 7 bases not matched to a gene; V was cut back by 4 bases and J by 4 bases. The germline gives CDR1 DFQATT, CDR2 SNEGSKA (reference sequence). The CDR3 loop is CSATPPTGGTEAFF. Written as DNA, the CDR3 is TGCAGTGCTACTCCACCGACAGGGGGCACTGAAGCTTTCTTT.

This clonotype was observed at least ten times. The chain joins TRBV4-2 to TRBJ1-2; D remains ambiguous. Germline CDR1 reads LGHNA; CDR2 reads YNFKEQ. The CDR3 has 14 residues. V gave up 3 bases and J gave up 5 bases, with 13 bases separating them. As DNA, the CDR3 is TGTGCCAGCAGCCATACGGGGATTCGGTATGGCTACACCTTC. Translation gives CASSHTGIRYGYTF.

Only a few counts were recorded for this clonotype. The chain carries TRBV7-2 and TRBJ2-7; 9 bases fit TRBD1. V lost 5 bases and J lost 3; bases outside the gene matches: 5. This CDR3 comprises 14 residues. Per the germline V gene, CDR1 is SGHTA and CDR2 is FQGNSA. The CDR3: CASSVTGGNYEQYF. Here the CDR3 DNA reads TGTGCCAGCAGCGTGACAGGGGGAAACTACGAGCAGTACTTC.

V gene TRBV7-9 combines with J gene TRBJ2-1; 9 positions agree with TRBD2. Germline V gene sequence: CDR1 SEHNR, CDR2 FQNEAQ (reference sequence). The length of the CDR3 is 15 residues. J gave up 7 bases and V 5 bases, and 9 bases lay outside the gene matches. This CDR3 is CASSPSSGSGNEQFF. The CDR3 DNA sequence: TGTGCCAGCAGCCCGAGTAGCGGGAGCGGAAATGAGCAGTTCTTC.

In this sample, this clonotype turned up a few times. This chain connects TRBV7-2 to TRBJ2-3; D not certain. Looked up from germline, CDR1 is SGHTA and CDR2 is FQGNSA. CDR3 length: 15 residues. V lost 1 base and J 0 bases, leaving 8 bases between the germline ends. The CDR3 DNA follows: TGTGCCAGCAGCTTAGGTTACGGGAGCACAGATACGCAGTATTTT. This gives the protein CASSLGYGSTDTQYF.

This clonotype appeared once. A much larger clonotype is one base distant, so this may be a read error. The CDR3: CATSREPTTLGSEQFF. The CDR3 DNA reads as TGTGCCACCAGCAGAGAACCAACCACCCTCGGCAGTGAGCAGTTCTTC. The genes are TRBV15 and TRBJ2-1; D remains unclear. The V gene lost 0 bases and the J gene lost 9 bases, with 18 bases spanning the gap. Germline CDR1 LNHNV, CDR2 YYDKDF (reference sequence). The CDR3 length is 16 residues.